The rows below give T cell receptor beta chains drawn from one sample of a study of cytomegalovirus exposure and HLA in healthy donors. TCRdb keeps only in-frame clones here, not all; method: immunoSEQ multiplex PCR. The data contain over 50,000 clones, about 89% of them singletons. Source material: PBMCs. Source of these receptors: a man aged 18 to 29 in good health and CMV-seronegative. CDR3s include the opening cysteine and the closing phenylalanine or tryptophan. The D gene is left open where the match is weak. Expanded clones get a size class; other rows say once, few or many, or leave the size out.

size,V,J,D,CDR3,DNA
-,TRBV5-4,TRBJ2-7,-,CASSHRDVVEQYF,TGTGCCAGCAGCCACAGGGATGTGGTCGAGCAGTACTTC
-,TRBV29-1,TRBJ2-4,-,CSPDSTKNIQYF,TGCAGCCCAGACAGTACTAAAAACATTCAGTACTTC
once,TRBV7-7,TRBJ2-3,-,CASSLVGAEDTQYF,TGTGCTAGCAGCTTAGTAGGGGCGGAAGATACGCAGTATTTT
-,TRBV6-5,TRBJ2-5,TRBD1,CASRIGTGLAQYF,TGTGCCAGCAGAATAGGGACAGGGTTGGCCCAGTACTTC
-,TRBV6-6,TRBJ1-5,-,CASSYRTVSNQPQHF,TGTGCCAGCAGTTACCGGACAGTTTCCAATCAGCCCCAGCATTTT
-,TRBV28,TRBJ1-1,-,CASRAGEAFF,TGTGCCAGCAGGGCGGGGGAGGCTTTCTTT
-,TRBV7-8,TRBJ2-1,TRBD2,CASSQAARAGGPPEQFF,TGTGCCAGCAGCCAAGCCGCGCGAGCGGGGGGCCCACCGGAGCAGTTCTTC
-,TRBV2,TRBJ1-6,-,CASSERGGANNSPLHF,TGTGCCAGCAGTGAAAGGGGGGGGGCCAATAATTCACCCCTCCACTTT
once,TRBV7-8,TRBJ2-3,-,CASSLEFAGSTSPDTQYF,TGTGCCAGCAGCTTAGAGTTCGCGGGATCTACGTCCCCAGATACGCAGTATTTT
-,TRBV11-3,TRBJ2-5,TRBD1,CASSLDRVVETQYF,TGTGCCAGCAGCCTAGACAGGGTAGTGGAGACCCAGTACTTC
-,TRBV6-5,TRBJ2-7,-,CASSQNYEQYF,TGTGCCAGCAGTCAAAACTACGAGCAGTACTTC
-,TRBV2,TRBJ2-7,-,CASRARTSSDEQYF,TGTGCCAGCAGAGCCCGGACTTCCAGCGACGAGCAGTACTTC
-,TRBV6-1,TRBJ1-2,TRBD1,CASSDLLGTGLRGYTF,TGTGCCAGCAGTGACCTTTTGGGGACAGGGCTTAGGGGCTACACCTTC
-,TRBV30,TRBJ1-4,-,CAWSVKGISNEKLFF,TGTGCCTGGAGTGTGAAGGGGATTTCTAATGAAAAACTGTTTTTT
once,TRBV5-1,TRBJ1-1,-,CASSPKGTGSDTEAFF,TGCGCCAGCAGCCCGAAGGGCACAGGGTCAGATACTGAAGCTTTCTTT
once,TRBV2,TRBJ2-7,TRBD2,CASQEAGPYEQYF,TGTGCCAGCCAAGAAGCGGGGCCCTACGAGCAGTACTTC
-,TRBV7-2,TRBJ1-2,TRBD1,CASSPRGPGQGYGYTF,TGTGCCAGCAGCCCGCGAGGTCCGGGACAGGGATATGGCTACACCTTC
medium-sized,TRBV6-5,TRBJ1-6,-,CASSETGTANSPLHF,TGTGCCAGCAGCGAAACCGGGACTGCTAATTCACCCCTCCACTTT
-,TRBV5-4,TRBJ1-4,-,CASSPLGGDEKLFF,TGTGCCAGCAGCCCCCTGGGGGGAGATGAAAAACTGTTTTTT
-,TRBV5-6,TRBJ1-2,-,CASSFGGRNYGYTF,TGTGCCAGCAGCTTTGGGGGCAGAAACTATGGCTACACCTTC
-,TRBV7-9,TRBJ2-3,-,CASSLAGGITDTQYF,TGTGCCAGCAGCTTAGCGGGGGGAATCACAGATACGCAGTATTTT
-,TRBV19,TRBJ2-1,-,CASSIPGFSYNEQFF,TGTGCCAGTAGTATTCCGGGGTTTTCCTACAATGAGCAGTTCTTC
once,TRBV7-9,TRBJ1-6,-,CASSYREGNSPLHF,TGTGCCAGCAGCTATCGCGAGGGTAATTCACCCCTCCACTTT
-,TRBV6-6,TRBJ1-2,-,CASQANYGYTF,TGTGCCAGCCAGGCTAACTATGGCTACACCTTC
-,TRBV28,TRBJ1-1,TRBD1,CASIDEGAAFF,TGTGCCAGCATCGACGAGGGGGCAGCTTTCTTT
-,TRBV4-1,TRBJ2-7,TRBD1,CASSLERDSGSYEQYF,TGCGCCAGCAGCCTTGAACGGGACAGTGGTTCCTACGAGCAGTACTTC
-,TRBV7-3,TRBJ2-3,TRBD2,CASSRAGGSTDTQYF,TGTGCCAGCAGCCGAGCGGGGGGGAGTACAGATACGCAGTATTTT
-,TRBV5-1,TRBJ1-4,-,CASRNGATNEKLFF,TGCGCCAGCAGAAACGGTGCAACTAATGAAAAACTGTTTTTT
-,TRBV2,TRBJ2-2,TRBD1,CASSDRTGTTGELFF,TGTGCCAGCAGTGACCGGACAGGGACGACCGGGGAGCTGTTTTTT
-,TRBV6-5,TRBJ1-2,-,CASSLGGIDYGYTF,TGTGCCAGCAGCCTCGGGGGAATCGACTATGGCTACACCTTC
-,TRBV29-1,TRBJ1-1,TRBD1,CSVRQGETEAFF,TGCAGCGTGCGACAGGGAGAAACTGAAGCTTTCTTT
-,TRBV14,TRBJ1-6,-,CASSQLTRGSPLHF,TGTGCCAGCAGCCAATTGACCAGGGGTTCACCCCTCCACTTT
once,TRBV28,TRBJ1-4,TRBD1,CASIPTGGGEKLFF,TGTGCCAGCATCCCTACAGGGGGGGGAGAAAAACTGTTTTTT
-,TRBV27,TRBJ2-1,-,CASSLSAGHYNEQFF,TGTGCCAGCAGTTTATCCGCGGGGCACTACAATGAGCAGTTCTTC
-,TRBV1,TRBJ2-4,-,CTSSQDKAGGLENIQYF,TGCACCAGCAGCCAAGATAAGGCGGGGGGGCTAGAAAACATTCAGTACTTC
-,TRBV28,TRBJ1-1,TRBD1,CASSPLGQGARAFF,TGTGCCAGCAGTCCCCTAGGACAGGGGGCGCGAGCTTTCTTT
once,TRBV2,TRBJ2-3,-,CASSEATNGGSTDTQYF,TGTGCCAGCAGTGAAGCGACAAACGGGGGAAGCACAGATACGCAGTATTTT
-,TRBV9,TRBJ2-6,-,CASSAAGSSSGANVLTF,TGTGCCAGCAGCGCCGCGGGGAGCAGCTCTGGGGCCAACGTCCTGACTTTC
-,TRBV6-6,TRBJ1-1,TRBD1,CASRGQGRMNTEAFF,TGTGCCAGCAGGGGACAGGGCCGGATGAACACTGAAGCTTTCTTT
-,TRBV4-1,TRBJ1-6,TRBD1,CASSQDRGQGNSPLHF,TGCGCCAGCAGCCAAGATCGAGGACAGGGGAATTCACCCCTCCACTTT
few,TRBV2,TRBJ2-7,-,CASSEQNYEQYF,TGTGCCAGCAGTGAGCAGAATTACGAGCAGTACTTC
-,TRBV15,TRBJ1-6,TRBD1,CATSRGQGDPNSPLHF,TGTGCCACCAGCAGAGGACAGGGGGATCCCAATTCACCCCTCCACTTT
once,TRBV5-4,TRBJ2-5,TRBD1,CASSSAQTGGGETQYF,TGTGCCAGCAGCTCCGCCCAAACAGGGGGCGGGGAGACCCAGTACTTC
-,TRBV6-6,TRBJ2-1,TRBD1,CASSFQGAGDEQFF,TGTGCCAGCAGTTTCCAGGGGGCCGGGGATGAGCAGTTCTTC
-,TRBV28,TRBJ2-5,-,CASSQPTAQMYQETQYF,TGTGCCAGCAGTCAACCGACAGCCCAAATGTACCAAGAGACCCAGTACTTC